This entry describes one T cell receptor (beta chain). These data are taken from a study of CD8 T cells in Susac syndrome. RNA in amounts of roughly 0.5 to 1 ug was reverse transcribed with random hexamers. MiXCR, run by TCRdb on the immunoSEQ multiplex PCR reads, gives a single entry per CDR3 protein. The table records some 300,000 distinct CDR3 sequences, approximately 85% of them present only once. This CDR3 spans 19 amino acids. The V end lost 1 base, the J end lost 3 bases, and 22 bases lay between the germline ends. Germline values: CDR1 LNHDA, CDR2 SQIVND (reference sequence). Input material: CD8+ T cells from PBMCs. The J gene is TRBJ2-1, the V gene TRBV19; D is uncertain. The receptor comes from a human donor with multiple sclerosis. CDR3 amino acids: CASSIAPFGERIGYNEQFF. The CDR3 DNA reads as TGTGCCAGTAGTATAGCACCCTTTGGCGAGCGAATCGGCTACAATGAGCAGTTCTTC. The full variable domain, completed using reference TRBV19 and TRBJ2-1, is DGGITQSPKYLFRKEGQNVTLSCEQNLNHDAMYWYRQDPGQGLRLIYYSQIVNDFQKGDIAEGYSVSREKKESFPLTVTSAQKNPTAFYLCASSIAPFGERIGYNEQFFGPGTRLTVL.